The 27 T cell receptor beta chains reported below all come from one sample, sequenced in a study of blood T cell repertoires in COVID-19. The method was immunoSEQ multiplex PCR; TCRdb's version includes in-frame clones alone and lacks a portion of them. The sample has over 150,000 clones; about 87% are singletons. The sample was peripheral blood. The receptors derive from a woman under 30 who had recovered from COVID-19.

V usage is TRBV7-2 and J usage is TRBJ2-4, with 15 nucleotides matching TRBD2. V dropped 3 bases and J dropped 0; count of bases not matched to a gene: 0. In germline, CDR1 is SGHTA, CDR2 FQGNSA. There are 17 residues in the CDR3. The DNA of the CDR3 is TGTGCCAGCAGCTTGGGACTAGCGGGGGGAGCCAAAAACATTCAGTACTTC. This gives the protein CASSLGLAGGAKNIQYF.

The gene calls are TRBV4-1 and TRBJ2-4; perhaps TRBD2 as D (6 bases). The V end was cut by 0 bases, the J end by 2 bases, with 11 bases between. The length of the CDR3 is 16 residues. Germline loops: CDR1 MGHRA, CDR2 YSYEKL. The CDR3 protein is CASSQDPRGTKNIQYF. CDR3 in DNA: TGCGCCAGCAGCCAAGATCCTCGGGGGACCAAAAACATTCAGTACTTC.

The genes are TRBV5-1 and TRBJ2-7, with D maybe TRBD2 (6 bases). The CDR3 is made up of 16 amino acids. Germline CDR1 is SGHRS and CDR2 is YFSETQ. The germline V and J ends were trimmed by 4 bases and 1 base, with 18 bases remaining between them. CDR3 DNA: TGCGCCAGCAGCCCATTGCTGGGGACTGGATCCTACGAGCAGTACTTC. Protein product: CASSPLLGTGSYEQYF.

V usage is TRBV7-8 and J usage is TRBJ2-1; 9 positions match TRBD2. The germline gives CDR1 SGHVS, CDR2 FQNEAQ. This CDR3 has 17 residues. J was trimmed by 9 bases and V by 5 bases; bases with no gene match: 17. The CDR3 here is CASSHGAGGLLNVEQFF. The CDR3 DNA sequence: TGTGCCAGCAGCCACGGGGCGGGGGGGCTTTTAAACGTTGAGCAGTTCTTC.

The CDR3 here is CASSQRVNQETQYF. DNA for the CDR3: TGTGCCAGCAGCCAAAGAGTCAACCAAGAGACCCAGTACTTC. V gene TRBV11-1 combines with J gene TRBJ2-5; no clear D gene. The CDR3 runs 14 residues. Germline assignment: CDR1 SGHAT and CDR2 FQDESV (reference sequence). The germline V and J ends were trimmed by 5 bases and 0 bases, with 10 bases remaining between them.

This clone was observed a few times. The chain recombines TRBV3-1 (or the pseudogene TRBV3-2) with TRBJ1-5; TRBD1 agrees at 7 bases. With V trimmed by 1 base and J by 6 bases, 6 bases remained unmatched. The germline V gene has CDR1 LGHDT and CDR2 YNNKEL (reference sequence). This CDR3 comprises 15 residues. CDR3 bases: TGTGCCAGCAGCCAAGCGACAGGGCATGGTCAGCCCCAGCATTTT. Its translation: CASSQATGHGQPQHF.

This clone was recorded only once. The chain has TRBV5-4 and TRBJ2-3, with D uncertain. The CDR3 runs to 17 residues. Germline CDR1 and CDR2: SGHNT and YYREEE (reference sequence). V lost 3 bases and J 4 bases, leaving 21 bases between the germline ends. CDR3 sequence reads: CASSWSSRFMESDTQYF. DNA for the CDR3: TGTGCCAGCAGCTGGAGCTCTAGGTTTATGGAATCAGATACGCAGTATTTT. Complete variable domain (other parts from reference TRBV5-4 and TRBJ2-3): ETGVTQSPTHLIKTRGQQVTLRCSSQSGHNTVSWYQQALGQGPQFIFQYYREEENGRGNFPPRFSGLQFPNYSSELNVNALELDDSALYLCASSWSSRFMESDTQYFGPGTRLTVL.

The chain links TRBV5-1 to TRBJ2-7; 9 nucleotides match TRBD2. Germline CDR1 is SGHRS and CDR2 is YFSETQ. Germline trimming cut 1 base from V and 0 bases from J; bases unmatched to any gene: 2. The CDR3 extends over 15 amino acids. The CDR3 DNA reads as TGCGCCAGCAGCTTGAGGCGGGAGGGCTCCTACGAGCAGTACGTC. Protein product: CASSLRREGSYEQYV.

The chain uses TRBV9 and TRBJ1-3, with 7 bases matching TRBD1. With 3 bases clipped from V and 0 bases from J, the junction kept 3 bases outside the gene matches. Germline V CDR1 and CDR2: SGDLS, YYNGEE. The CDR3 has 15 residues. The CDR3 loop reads CASSDRGSSGNTIYF. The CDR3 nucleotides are TGTGCCAGCAGCGACAGGGGAAGCTCTGGAAACACCATATATTTT.

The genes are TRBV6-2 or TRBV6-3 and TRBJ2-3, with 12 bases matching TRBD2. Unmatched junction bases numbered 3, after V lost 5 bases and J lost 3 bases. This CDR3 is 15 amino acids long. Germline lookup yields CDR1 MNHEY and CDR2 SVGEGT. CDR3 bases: TGTGCCAGCAGTCTAGCGGGGGGGCAGACAGATACGCAGTATTTT. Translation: CASSLAGGQTDTQYF.

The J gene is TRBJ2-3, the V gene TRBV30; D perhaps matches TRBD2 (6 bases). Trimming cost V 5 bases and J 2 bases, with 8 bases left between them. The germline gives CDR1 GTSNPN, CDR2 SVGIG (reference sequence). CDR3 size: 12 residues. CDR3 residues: CAWGRDTDTQYF. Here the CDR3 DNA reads TGTGCCTGGGGGCGGGACACAGATACGCAGTATTTT.

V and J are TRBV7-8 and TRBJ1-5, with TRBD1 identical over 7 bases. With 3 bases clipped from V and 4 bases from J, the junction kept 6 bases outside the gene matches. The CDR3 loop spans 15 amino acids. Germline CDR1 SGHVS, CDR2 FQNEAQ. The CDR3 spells CASSFDRAHNQPQHF. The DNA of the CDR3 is TGTGCCAGCAGCTTTGACAGGGCCCATAATCAGCCCCAGCATTTT. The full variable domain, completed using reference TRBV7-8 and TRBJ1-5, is GAGVSQSPRYKVAKRGQDVALRCDPISGHVSLFWYQQALGQGPEFLTYFQNEAQLDKSGLPSDRFFAERPEGSVSTLKIQRTQQEDSAVYLCASSFDRAHNQPQHFGDGTRLSIL.

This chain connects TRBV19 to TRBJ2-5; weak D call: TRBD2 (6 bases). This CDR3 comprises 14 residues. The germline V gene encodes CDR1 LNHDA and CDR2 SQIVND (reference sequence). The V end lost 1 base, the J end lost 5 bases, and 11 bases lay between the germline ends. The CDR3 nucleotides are TGTGCCAGTAGTATAGGGCGGGGAGAGGAGACCCAGTACTTC. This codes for CASSIGRGEETQYF.

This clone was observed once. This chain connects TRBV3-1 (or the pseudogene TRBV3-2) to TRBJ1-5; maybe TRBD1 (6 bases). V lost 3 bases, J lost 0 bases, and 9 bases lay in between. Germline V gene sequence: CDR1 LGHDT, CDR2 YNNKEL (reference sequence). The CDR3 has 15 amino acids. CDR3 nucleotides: TGTGCCAGCAGCCAGACAGGCCATAGCAATCAGCCCCAGCATTTT. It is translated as CASSQTGHSNQPQHF.

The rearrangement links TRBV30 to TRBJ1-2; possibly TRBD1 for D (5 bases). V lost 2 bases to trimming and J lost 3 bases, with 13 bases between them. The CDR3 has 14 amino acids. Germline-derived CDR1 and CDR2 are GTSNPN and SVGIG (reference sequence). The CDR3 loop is CAWSRPGEDYGYTF. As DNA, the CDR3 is TGTGCCTGGAGTCGTCCGGGGGAAGACTATGGCTACACCTTC.

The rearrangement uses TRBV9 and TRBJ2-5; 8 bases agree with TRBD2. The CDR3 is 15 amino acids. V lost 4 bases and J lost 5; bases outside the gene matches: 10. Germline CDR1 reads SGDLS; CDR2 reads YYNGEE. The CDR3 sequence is CASSRWTSSQETQYF. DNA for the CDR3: TGTGCCAGCAGCAGGTGGACTAGCTCTCAGGAGACCCAGTACTTC.

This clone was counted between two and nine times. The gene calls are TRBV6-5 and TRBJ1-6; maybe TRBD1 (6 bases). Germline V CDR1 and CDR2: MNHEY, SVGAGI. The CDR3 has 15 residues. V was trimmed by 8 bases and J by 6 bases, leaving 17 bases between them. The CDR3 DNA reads TGTGCCAGCCGAACCACAGGGACGGGTAATTCACCCCTCCACTTT. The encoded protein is CASRTTGTGNSPLHF.

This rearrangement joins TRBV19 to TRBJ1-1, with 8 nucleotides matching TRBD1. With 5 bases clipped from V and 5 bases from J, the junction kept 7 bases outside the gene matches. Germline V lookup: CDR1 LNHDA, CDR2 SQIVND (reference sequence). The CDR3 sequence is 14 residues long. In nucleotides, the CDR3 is TGTGCCAGTAGTCTTGGACAGGGTGAGACTGAAGCTTTCTTT. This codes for CASSLGQGETEAFF.

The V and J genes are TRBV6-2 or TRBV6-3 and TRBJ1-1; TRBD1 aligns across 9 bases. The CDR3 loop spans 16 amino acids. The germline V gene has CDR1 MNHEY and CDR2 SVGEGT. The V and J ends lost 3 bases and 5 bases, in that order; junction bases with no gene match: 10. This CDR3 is CASSYIGTGLLTEAFF. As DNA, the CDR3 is TGTGCCAGCAGTTATATCGGGACAGGGCTACTAACTGAAGCTTTCTTT.

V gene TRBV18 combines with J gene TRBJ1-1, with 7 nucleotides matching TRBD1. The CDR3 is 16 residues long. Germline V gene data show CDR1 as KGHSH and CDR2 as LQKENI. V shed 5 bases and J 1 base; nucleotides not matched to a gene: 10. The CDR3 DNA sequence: TGTGCCAGCTCAGTCATCCAGGGGGGAGCGAACACTGAAGCTTTCTTT. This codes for CASSVIQGGANTEAFF.

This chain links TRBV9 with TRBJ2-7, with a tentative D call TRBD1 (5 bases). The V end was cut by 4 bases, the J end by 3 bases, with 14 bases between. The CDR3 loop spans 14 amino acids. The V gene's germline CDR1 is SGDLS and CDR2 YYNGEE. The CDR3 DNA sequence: TGTGCCAGCAGCCCTCGACAGAGACTCTACGAGCAGTACTTC. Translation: CASSPRQRLYEQYF.

Here the CDR3 DNA reads TGTGCCAGCAGTTACGGGGACAGCCTCAATCAGCCCCAGCATTTT. Its protein product is CASSYGDSLNQPQHF. The genes are TRBV6-5 and TRBJ1-5; 7 nucleotides match TRBD1. Germline CDR1 and CDR2: MNHEY and SVGAGI. The junction had 4 bases not matched to a gene; V was cut back by 2 bases and J by 3 bases. The CDR3 sequence is 15 residues long.

In DNA form, the CDR3 reads TGTGCCAGCAGCGTAGGACGACTTCCTGGCACAGATACGCAGTATTTT. As protein: CASSVGRLPGTDTQYF. This sequence joins TRBV9 and TRBJ2-3; D not certain. Germline V gives CDR1 SGDLS, CDR2 YYNGEE. The CDR3 extends over 16 amino acids. The V and J ends lost 0 bases and 1 base respectively, with 12 bases between them.

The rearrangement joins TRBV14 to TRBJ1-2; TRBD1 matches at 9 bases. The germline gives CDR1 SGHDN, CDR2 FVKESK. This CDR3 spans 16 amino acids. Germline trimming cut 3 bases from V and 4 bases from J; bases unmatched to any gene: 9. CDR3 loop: CASSQGQGFIGYGYTF. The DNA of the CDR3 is TGTGCCAGCAGCCAGGGACAGGGTTTCATCGGCTATGGCTACACCTTC. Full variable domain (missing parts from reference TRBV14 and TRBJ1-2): EAGVTQFPSHSVIEKGQTVTLRCDPISGHDNLYWYRRVMGKEIKFLLHFVKESKQDESGMPNNRFLAERTGGTYSTLKVQPAELEDSGVYFCASSQGQGFIGYGYTFGSGTRLTVV.

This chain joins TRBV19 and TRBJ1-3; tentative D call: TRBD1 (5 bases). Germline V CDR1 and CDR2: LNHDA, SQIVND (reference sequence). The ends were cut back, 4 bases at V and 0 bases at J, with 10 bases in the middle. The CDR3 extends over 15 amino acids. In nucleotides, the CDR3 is TGTGCCAGTAGTACCCGACAGTCCTCTGGAAACACCATATATTTT. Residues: CASSTRQSSGNTIYF.

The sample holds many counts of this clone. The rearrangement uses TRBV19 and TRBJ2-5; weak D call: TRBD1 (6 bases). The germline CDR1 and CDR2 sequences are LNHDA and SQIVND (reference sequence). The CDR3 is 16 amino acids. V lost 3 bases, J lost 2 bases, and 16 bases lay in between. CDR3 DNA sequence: TGTGCCAGTAGTATTAGCGCACAGGGCGCTCAAGAGACCCAGTACTTC. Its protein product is CASSISAQGAQETQYF.

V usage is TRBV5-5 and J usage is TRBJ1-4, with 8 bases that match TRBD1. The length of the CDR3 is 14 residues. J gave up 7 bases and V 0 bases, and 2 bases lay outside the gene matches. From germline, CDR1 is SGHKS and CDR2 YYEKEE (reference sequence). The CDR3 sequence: CASSLGTGIEKLFF. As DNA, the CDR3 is TGTGCCAGCAGCTTGGGGACAGGGATTGAAAAACTGTTTTTT.